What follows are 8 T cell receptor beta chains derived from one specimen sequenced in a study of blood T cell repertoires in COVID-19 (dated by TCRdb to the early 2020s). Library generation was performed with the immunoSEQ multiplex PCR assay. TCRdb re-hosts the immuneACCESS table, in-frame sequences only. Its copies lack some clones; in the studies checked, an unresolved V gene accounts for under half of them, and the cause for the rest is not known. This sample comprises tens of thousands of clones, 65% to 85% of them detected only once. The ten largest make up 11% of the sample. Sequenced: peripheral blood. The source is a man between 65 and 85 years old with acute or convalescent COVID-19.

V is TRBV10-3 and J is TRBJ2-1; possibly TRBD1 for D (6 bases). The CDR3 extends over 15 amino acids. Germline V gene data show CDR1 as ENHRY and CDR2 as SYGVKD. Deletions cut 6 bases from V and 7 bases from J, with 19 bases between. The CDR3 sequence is CAISPRGPDGNEQFF. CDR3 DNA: TGTGCCATCAGCCCCAGGGGCCCTGATGGGAATGAGCAGTTCTTC.

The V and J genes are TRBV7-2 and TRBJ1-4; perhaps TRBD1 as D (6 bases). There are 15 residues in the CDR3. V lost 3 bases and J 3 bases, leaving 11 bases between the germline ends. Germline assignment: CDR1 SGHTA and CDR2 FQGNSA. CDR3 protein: CASSLNRVANEKLFF. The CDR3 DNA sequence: TGTGCCAGCAGCTTGAACAGGGTGGCTAATGAAAAACTGTTTTTT.

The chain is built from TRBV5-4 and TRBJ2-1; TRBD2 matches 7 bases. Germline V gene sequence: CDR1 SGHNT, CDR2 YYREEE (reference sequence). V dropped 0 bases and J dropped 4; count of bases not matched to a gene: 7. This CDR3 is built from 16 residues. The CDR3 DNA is TGTGCCAGCAGCTTGGAGCTAGCGGAGACTTACAATGAGCAGTTCTTC. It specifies CASSLELAETYNEQFF.

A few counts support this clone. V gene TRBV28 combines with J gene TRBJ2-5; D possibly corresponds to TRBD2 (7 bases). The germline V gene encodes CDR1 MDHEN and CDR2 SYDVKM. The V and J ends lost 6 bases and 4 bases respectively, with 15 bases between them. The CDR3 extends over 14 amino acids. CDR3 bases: TGTGCCAGCAGCCTGGGGGGGCACGGAGAGACCCAGTACTTC. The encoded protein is CASSLGGHGETQYF.

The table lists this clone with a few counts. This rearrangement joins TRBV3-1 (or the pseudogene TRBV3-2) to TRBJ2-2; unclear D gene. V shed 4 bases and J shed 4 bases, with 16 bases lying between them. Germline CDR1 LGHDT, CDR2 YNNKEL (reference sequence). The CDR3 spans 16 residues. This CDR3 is CASSPRLQRGTGELFF. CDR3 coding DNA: TGTGCCAGCAGCCCCCGACTGCAAAGAGGCACCGGGGAGCTGTTTTTT.

The CDR3 reads CAIRSDREGNEQFF. The CDR3 DNA is TGTGCCATCAGGTCGGACAGGGAGGGCAATGAGCAGTTCTTC. The chain couples TRBV10-3 to TRBJ2-1; possibly TRBD1 for D (8 bases). V dropped 6 bases and J dropped 6 bases, with 15 bases sitting between them. Germline V gene sequence: CDR1 ENHRY, CDR2 SYGVKD. This CDR3 comprises 14 residues.

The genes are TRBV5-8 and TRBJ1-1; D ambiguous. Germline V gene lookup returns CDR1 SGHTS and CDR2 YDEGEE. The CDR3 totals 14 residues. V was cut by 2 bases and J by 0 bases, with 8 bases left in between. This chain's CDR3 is CASSLDYLNTEAFF. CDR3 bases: TGTGCCAGCAGCTTAGACTATTTGAACACTGAAGCTTTCTTT.

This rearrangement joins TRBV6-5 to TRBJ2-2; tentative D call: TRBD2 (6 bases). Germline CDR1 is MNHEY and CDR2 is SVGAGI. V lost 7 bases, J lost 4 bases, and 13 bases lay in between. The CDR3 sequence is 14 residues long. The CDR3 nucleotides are TGTGCCAGCACCGGAGGGGTTGGCACCGGGGAGCTGTTTTTT. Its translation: CASTGGVGTGELFF.